These 27 T cell receptor beta chains were sequenced from one sample in a study of a mutant IDH1 vaccine in newly diagnosed glioma. Clones were read by immunoSEQ multiplex PCR, and TCRdb kept only the in-frame ones, dropping some. This table has about 38,000 clones, about nine tenths appearing once. Documented time point: baseline, week 1 (first vaccination visit). Treatment in this sample: pre-vaccination baseline after standard-of-care therapy. The source was PBMCs, collected from a glioma patient treated with radiotherapy, temozolomide or both. The receptors were sampled from a young man with glioma.

CDR3 sequence: CAISEPRLAGVEDTQYF. Here the CDR3 DNA reads TGTGCCATCAGTGAGCCCCGACTAGCGGGAGTGGAAGATACGCAGTATTTT. This chain links TRBV10-3 with TRBJ2-3; 12 nucleotides match TRBD2. Germline loops: CDR1 ENHRY, CDR2 SYGVKD. V was clipped by 2 bases and J by 5 bases; unmatched bases: 8. The CDR3 extends over 17 amino acids.

The J gene is TRBJ1-6, the V gene TRBV6-1; D is possibly TRBD1 (5 bases). In germline, CDR1 is MNHNS, CDR2 SASEGT. The CDR3 sequence is 17 residues long. Trimming cost V 1 base and J 0 bases, with 10 bases left between them. The CDR3 reads CASSEGQPSSYNSPLHF. The CDR3 DNA follows: TGTGCCAGCAGTGAAGGACAGCCCAGCTCCTATAATTCACCCCTCCACTTT.

The gene calls are TRBV6-1 and TRBJ1-2; the match to TRBD1 covers 7 bases. The CDR3 is 15 residues long. Trimming at V came to 5 bases and at J to 5 bases, leaving 11 bases not matched to a gene. The V gene's germline CDR1 is MNHNS and CDR2 SASEGT. The CDR3 spells CASSPRDRVRYGYTF. CDR3 bases: TGTGCCAGCAGTCCCCGGGACAGAGTGAGGTATGGCTACACCTTC.

J is TRBJ2-5 and V is TRBV5-1, with TRBD1 matching over 9 bases. Germline CDR1 SGHRS, CDR2 YFSETQ. This CDR3 region has 15 residues. Losses at the gene ends were 0 bases for V and 4 bases for J; bases not matched to a gene: 4. The CDR3 reads CASSLGGQGGETQYF. The DNA for the CDR3 is TGCGCCAGCAGCTTGGGGGGACAGGGCGGAGAGACCCAGTACTTC.

The rearrangement links TRBV7-2 to TRBJ1-1; no firm D call. Trimming removed 5 bases at V and 4 bases at J, with 11 bases between. CDR1 and CDR2 from the germline V gene are SGHTA and FQGNSA. The CDR3 covers 13 residues. The CDR3 coding sequence is TGTGCCAGCAGCGCTCGGGTACGCACTGAAGCTTTCTTT. Protein product: CASSARVRTEAFF.

This clone was recorded once. The chain joins TRBV4-3 to TRBJ2-2; TRBD2 matches at 8 bases. The trim removed 0 bases at V and 7 bases at J, leaving 7 bases unmatched. The CDR3 loop spans 16 amino acids. The germline gives CDR1 LGHNA, CDR2 YSLEER. The CDR3 DNA follows: TGCGCCAGCAGCCAAGACCTTTCCAGCGGGAGCGGGGAGCTGTTTTTT. This sequence encodes CASSQDLSSGSGELFF.

The chain employs TRBV6-1 and TRBJ1-2; D perhaps matches TRBD1 (5 bases). V was trimmed by 6 bases and J by 4 bases, leaving 9 bases between them. This CDR3 has 12 residues. The germline V gene encodes CDR1 MNHNS and CDR2 SASEGT. CDR3 sequence: CASSRDGYGYTF. The CDR3 DNA reads as TGTGCCAGCAGCCGGGACGGCTATGGCTACACCTTC.

This sequence joins TRBV7-9 and TRBJ2-7, with D perhaps TRBD1 (6 bases). CDR1 is SEHNR and CDR2 is FQNEAQ in the germline V gene (reference sequence). The CDR3 length is 14 residues. Trimming removed 0 bases at V and 2 bases at J, with 8 bases between. CDR3 region: CASSLAGHTYEQYF. CDR3 nucleotides: TGTGCCAGCAGCTTAGCGGGACATACCTACGAGCAGTACTTC.

This chain uses TRBV6-6 with TRBJ1-2, with D possibly TRBD1 on 6 matching bases. Trimming shortened V by 7 bases and J by 3 bases, and 15 bases separated the two germline ends. The germline CDR1 and CDR2 sequences are MNHNY and SVGAGI (reference sequence). The CDR3 loop spans 14 amino acids. CDR3 bases: TGTGCCAGCAATATACAGGGATTCGACTATGGCTACACCTTC. The encoded protein is CASNIQGFDYGYTF.

V and J are TRBV5-4 and TRBJ1-2; no firm D call. Germline CDR1 and CDR2: SGHNT and YYREEE (reference sequence). There are 14 residues in the CDR3. Trimming stripped 5 bases from V and 5 bases from J, with 16 bases between. The CDR3 spells CASSNRETPYGYTF. The CDR3 DNA reads as TGTGCCAGCAGTAACCGCGAGACTCCTTATGGCTACACCTTC.

Here the CDR3 DNA reads TGTGCCAGCAGCTTAGTCGGGGGTGGGGAGACCCAGTACTTC. This translates into CASSLVGGGETQYF. V usage is TRBV7-2 and J usage is TRBJ2-5; D is possibly TRBD2 (6 bases). This CDR3 is built from 14 residues. CDR1 is SGHTA and CDR2 is FQGNSA in the germline V gene. V gave up 1 base and J gave up 5 bases, with 11 bases separating them.

The rearrangement uses TRBV7-2 and TRBJ1-5; D unclear. This CDR3 is built from 14 residues. Germline V gene sequence: CDR1 SGHTA, CDR2 FQGNSA. Trimming stripped 6 bases from V and 5 bases from J, with 14 bases between. The CDR3 loop is CASSSDPGDQPQHF. The CDR3 DNA sequence: TGTGCCAGCAGTTCCGACCCCGGGGATCAGCCCCAGCATTTT.

The chain couples TRBV7-9 to TRBJ1-6; TRBD1 matches at 7 bases. V lost 5 bases, J lost 8 bases, and 9 bases stayed unmatched. Per the germline V gene, CDR1 is SEHNR and CDR2 is FQNEAQ (reference sequence). The CDR3 runs to 15 residues. CDR3 region: CASSIGGQRDSPLHF. CDR3 nucleotide sequence: TGTGCCAGCAGCATTGGGGGACAGAGGGATTCACCCCTCCACTTT.

The rearrangement joins TRBV5-6 to TRBJ2-2; D perhaps matches TRBD1 (6 bases). The germline gives CDR1 SGHDT, CDR2 YYEEEE. V lost 2 bases and J 3 bases, leaving 8 bases between the germline ends. CDR3 length: 14 residues. The CDR3 bases are TGTGCCAGCAGCTTAGACAGGTACACCGGGGAGCTGTTTTTT. Translation: CASSLDRYTGELFF. Filled out from reference TRBV5-6 and TRBJ2-2, the complete variable domain reads DAGVTQSPTHLIKTRGQQVTLRCSPKSGHDTVSWYQQALGQGPQFIFQYYEEEERQRGNFPDRFSGHQFPNYSSELNVNALLLGDSALYLCASSLDRYTGELFFGEGSRLTVL.

The chain is built from TRBV7-9 and TRBJ1-1; D gene unclear. Trimming removed 4 bases from V and 4 bases from J, with 7 bases in between. This CDR3 region has 12 residues. Germline V CDR1 and CDR2: SEHNR, FQNEAQ (reference sequence). The CDR3 loop is CASSSVGTEAFF. The CDR3 DNA follows: TGTGCCAGCAGCTCGGTAGGCACTGAAGCTTTCTTT. The complete variable domain, with remaining parts taken from reference TRBV7-9 and TRBJ1-1, reads DTGVSQNPRHKITKRGQNVTFRCDPISEHNRLYWYRQTLGQGPEFLTYFQNEAQLEKSRLLSDRFSAERPKGSFSTLEIQRTEQGDSAMYLCASSSVGTEAFFGQGTRLTVV.

This clone is termed medium-sized. The V and J genes are TRBV30 and TRBJ2-1; 10 nucleotides match TRBD2. This CDR3 spans 18 amino acids. Germline CDR1 is GTSNPN and CDR2 is SVGIG (reference sequence). Germline trimming cut 3 bases from V and 2 bases from J; bases unmatched to any gene: 13. The CDR3 sequence: CAWSIDSFTSGTYNEQFF. The CDR3 DNA is TGTGCCTGGAGCATAGACTCCTTTACTAGCGGGACCTACAATGAGCAGTTCTTC.

J is TRBJ1-2 and V is TRBV7-9; D ambiguous. This CDR3 comprises 13 residues. From germline, CDR1 is SEHNR and CDR2 FQNEAQ (reference sequence). V was shortened by 1 base and J by 2 bases, with 5 bases between the two germline ends. The CDR3 here is CASSLEMNYGYTF. DNA of the CDR3: TGTGCCAGCAGCTTAGAAATGAACTATGGCTACACCTTC.

In regard to this clone: Different DNA sequences within this sample yield the same CDR3. The chain joins TRBV7-9 to TRBJ2-7, with D possibly being TRBD1 (6 bases). Germline CDR1 is SEHNR and CDR2 is FQNEAQ (reference sequence). V shed 4 bases and J shed 3 bases, with 10 bases lying between them. The length of the CDR3 is 13 residues. The CDR3 is CASSSGRGYEQYF. The DNA for the CDR3 is TGTGCCAGCAGCTCTGGCAGGGGCTACGAGCAGTACTTC.

J is TRBJ1-1 and V is TRBV6-6; D is uncertain. The germline gives CDR1 MNHNY, CDR2 SVGAGI (reference sequence). The CDR3 sequence is 11 residues long. The V end was cut by 5 bases, the J end by 6 bases, with 7 bases between. As DNA, the CDR3 is TGTGCCAGCAGTCTAGGTCCTGAAGCTTTCTTT. This codes for CASSLGPEAFF.

The CDR3 DNA follows: TGCAGCGTTGAGGGGCAGAACACTGAAGCTTTCTTT. Protein product: CSVEGQNTEAFF. The chain carries TRBV29-1 and TRBJ1-1, with a weak D call TRBD1 (5 bases). Germline CDR1 reads SQVTM; CDR2 reads ANQGSEA. Trimming stripped 3 bases from V and 1 base from J, with 6 bases between. The CDR3 has 12 amino acids.

This sequence joins TRBV13 and TRBJ2-5; 8 nucleotides agree with TRBD1. The ends lost 6 bases at V and 2 bases at J; junction bases unmatched: 8. Germline CDR1 and CDR2: PRHDT and FYEKMQ (reference sequence). This CDR3 has 15 residues. CDR3 sequence reads: CASSPPGQVQETQYF. The DNA of the CDR3 is TGTGCCAGCAGTCCACCGGGACAGGTTCAAGAGACCCAGTACTTC.

The chain is built from TRBV7-2 and TRBJ2-7; no clear D. V lost 0 bases and J 2 bases, leaving 11 bases between the germline ends. This CDR3 has 15 amino acids. Germline assignment: CDR1 SGHTA and CDR2 FQGNSA. CDR3 DNA sequence: TGTGCCAGCAGCTTAGCGCTAGGGCCCGCCTACGAGCAGTACTTC. Translated: CASSLALGPAYEQYF.

V gene TRBV5-1 combines with J gene TRBJ2-1, with 7 bases matching TRBD1. J was trimmed by 5 bases and V by 4 bases; bases with no gene match: 12. Germline assignment: CDR1 SGHRS and CDR2 YFSETQ. The CDR3 consists of 16 residues. The CDR3 nucleotides are TGCGCCAGCAGCCCCGGGCCCCGAGGGGGCCACAATGAGCAGTTCTTC. Its protein product is CASSPGPRGGHNEQFF.

The rearrangement links TRBV29-1 to TRBJ2-1, with TRBD2 identical over 7 bases. J lost 9 bases, V lost 6 bases, and 5 bases had no gene match. Germline CDR1 SQVTM, CDR2 ANQGSEA. This CDR3 contains 11 residues. CDR3 bases: TGCAGCGTGTGGGGGGGGAGTGAGCAGTTCTTC. Translation gives CSVWGGSEQFF.

In nucleotides, the CDR3 is TGCGCCAGCAGCTTGGGGACTAGCGGGGGATCCAGCCCTCTGGACATTCAGTACTTC. Its translation: CASSLGTSGGSSPLDIQYF. This sequence joins TRBV5-1 and TRBJ2-4, with 13 bases matching TRBD2. The germline V gene has CDR1 SGHRS and CDR2 YFSETQ. Trimming removed 0 bases from V and 8 bases from J; junction bases left unmatched: 14. The CDR3 runs 19 residues. Filled out from reference TRBV5-1 and TRBJ2-4, the complete variable domain reads KAGVTQTPRYLIKTRGQQVTLSCSPISGHRSVSWYQQTPGQGLQFLFEYFSETQRNKGNFPGRFSGRQFSNSRSEMNVSTLELGDSALYLCASSLGTSGGSSPLDIQYFGAGTRLSVL.

This clone was picked up one time. In DNA, the CDR3 is TGTGCCTGGAGTGTAAGCCTACAGGGGGCAGATACGCAGTATTTT. Amino acids: CAWSVSLQGADTQYF. V gene TRBV30 combines with J gene TRBJ2-3; 8 bases line up with TRBD1. V shed 0 bases, J shed 4 bases, and the junction held 6 bases outside the gene matches. This CDR3 is 15 amino acids long. Germline values: CDR1 GTSNPN, CDR2 SVGIG (reference sequence).

Points on this clone: This specimen includes other DNA sequences encoding the same CDR3. The rearrangement links TRBV19 to TRBJ2-7, with 7 positions matching TRBD2. The CDR3 consists of 12 residues. CDR1 LNHDA and CDR2 SQIVND come from the germline V gene (reference sequence). Losses at the gene ends were 3 bases for V and 4 bases for J; bases not matched to a gene: 0. In nucleotides, the CDR3 is TGTGCCAGTAGTATGGGGGGGTACGAGCAGTACTTC. Protein: CASSMGGYEQYF.